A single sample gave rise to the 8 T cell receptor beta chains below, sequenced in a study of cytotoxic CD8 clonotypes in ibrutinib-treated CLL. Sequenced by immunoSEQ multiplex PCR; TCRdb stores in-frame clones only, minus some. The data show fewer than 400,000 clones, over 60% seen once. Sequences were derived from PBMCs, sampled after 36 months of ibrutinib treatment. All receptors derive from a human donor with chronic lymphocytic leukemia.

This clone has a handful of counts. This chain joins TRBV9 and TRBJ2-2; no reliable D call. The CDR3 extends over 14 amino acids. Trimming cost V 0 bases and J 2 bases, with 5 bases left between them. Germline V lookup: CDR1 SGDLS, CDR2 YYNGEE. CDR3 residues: CASSVAINTGELFF. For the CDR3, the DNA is TGTGCCAGCAGCGTAGCGATCAACACCGGGGAGCTGTTTTTT.

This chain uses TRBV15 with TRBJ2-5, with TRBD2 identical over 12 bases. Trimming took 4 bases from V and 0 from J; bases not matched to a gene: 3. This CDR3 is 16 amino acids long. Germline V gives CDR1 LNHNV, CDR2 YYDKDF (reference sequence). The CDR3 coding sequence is TGTGCCACCAGCACAGGACTAGCGGGGTACCAAGAGACCCAGTACTTC. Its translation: CATSTGLAGYQETQYF.

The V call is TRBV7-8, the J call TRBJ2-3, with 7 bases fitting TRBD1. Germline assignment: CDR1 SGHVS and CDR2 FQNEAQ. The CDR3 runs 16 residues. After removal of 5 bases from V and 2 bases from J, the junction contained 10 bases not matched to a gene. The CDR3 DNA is TGTGCCAGCAGCATAAAAGGGGACAGATTCACAGATACGCAGTATTTT. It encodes CASSIKGDRFTDTQYF.

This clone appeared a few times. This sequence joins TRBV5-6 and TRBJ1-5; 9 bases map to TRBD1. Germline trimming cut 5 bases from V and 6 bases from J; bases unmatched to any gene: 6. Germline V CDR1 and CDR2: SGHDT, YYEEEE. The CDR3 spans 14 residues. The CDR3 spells CASSTTGGRQPQHF. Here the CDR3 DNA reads TGTGCCAGCAGTACGACAGGGGGACGTCAGCCCCAGCATTTT.

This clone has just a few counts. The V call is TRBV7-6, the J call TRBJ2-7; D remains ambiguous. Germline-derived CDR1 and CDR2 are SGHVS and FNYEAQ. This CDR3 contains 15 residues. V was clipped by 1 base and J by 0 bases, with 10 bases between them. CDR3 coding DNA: TGTGCCAGCAGCTTAGGCGCCTCGTACTCCTACGAGCAGTACTTC. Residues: CASSLGASYSYEQYF.

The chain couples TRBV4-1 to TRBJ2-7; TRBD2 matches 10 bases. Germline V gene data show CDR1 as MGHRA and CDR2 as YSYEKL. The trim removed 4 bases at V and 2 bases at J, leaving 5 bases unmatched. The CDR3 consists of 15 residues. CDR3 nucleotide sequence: TGCGCCAGCAGCCCGCATAGCGGGGGGCCCTACGAGCAGTACTTC. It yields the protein CASSPHSGGPYEQYF.

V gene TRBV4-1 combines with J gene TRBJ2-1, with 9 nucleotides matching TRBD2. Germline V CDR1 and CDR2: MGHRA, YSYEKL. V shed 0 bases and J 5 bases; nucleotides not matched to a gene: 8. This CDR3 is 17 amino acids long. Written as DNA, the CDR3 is TGCGCCAGCAGCCAAGATGGAGCGGGAGGTTACCACAATGAGCAGTTCTTC. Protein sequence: CASSQDGAGGYHNEQFF.

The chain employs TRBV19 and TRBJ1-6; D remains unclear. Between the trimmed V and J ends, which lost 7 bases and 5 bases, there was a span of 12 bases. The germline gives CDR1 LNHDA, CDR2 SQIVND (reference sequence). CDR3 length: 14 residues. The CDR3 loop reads CASNMGSNNSPLHF. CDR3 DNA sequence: TGTGCCAGTAATATGGGGTCGAATAATTCACCCCTCCACTTT.